The 26 T cell receptor beta chains in this list originate from one sample, sequenced in a study of beta chain features in type 1 diabetes. Expressed TCRB transcripts got sequenced, as all isolated RNA was reverse transcribed. The assay was immunoSEQ multiplex PCR, and TCRdb's table has in-frame clones only and misses some. The data show about 340,000 clones, less than 10% seen once. Sequencing was carried out using central memory CD4+ T cells from blood. Receptor source: a woman between 18 and 30 years old in good health.

This clone was seen a single time. This sequence joins TRBV30 and TRBJ2-3; no firm D call. Per germline, CDR1 GTSNPN and CDR2 SVGIG (reference sequence). The CDR3 loop spans 13 amino acids. Trimming shortened V by 8 bases and J by 0 bases, and 12 bases separated the two germline ends. The CDR3 nucleotides read TGTGCCGAAACCCAGTCAAGCACAGATACGCAGTATTTT. As protein: CAETQSSTDTQYF.

This clone showed up just a few times. The J gene is TRBJ2-5, the V gene TRBV7-2; 11 bases line up with TRBD1. This CDR3 contains 17 residues. V dropped 5 bases and J dropped 5; count of bases not matched to a gene: 13. Per germline, CDR1 SGHTA and CDR2 FQGNSA. The CDR3 sequence: CASSLHRRTGGLETQYF. Written as DNA, the CDR3 is TGTGCCAGCAGCCTCCACCGACGGACAGGGGGCCTGGAGACCCAGTACTTC.

In its sample, this clone was seen a few times. This rearrangement joins TRBV27 to TRBJ1-1; D may be TRBD1 (6 bases). Trimming removed 5 bases from V and 9 bases from J, with 25 bases in between. The germline CDR1 and CDR2 sequences are MNHEY and SMNVEV (reference sequence). The CDR3 runs to 16 residues. The CDR3 is CASSPGGSRGPSQAFF. CDR3 bases: TGTGCCAGCAGTCCTGGGGGATCCAGGGGCCCCTCCCAAGCTTTCTTT.

The chain is built from TRBV28 and TRBJ1-4; 7 nucleotides line up with TRBD1. This CDR3 has 15 amino acids. The trim removed 4 bases at V and 7 bases at J, leaving 9 bases unmatched. Germline-derived CDR1 and CDR2 are MDHEN and SYDVKM. The CDR3 is CASSSVTAGGEKLFF. CDR3 DNA sequence: TGTGCCAGCAGTTCGGTGACAGCAGGGGGTGAAAAACTGTTTTTT.

This clone showed up just a few times. The chain recombines TRBV11-2 with TRBJ2-7; maybe TRBD1 (6 bases). V shed 3 bases and J shed 6 bases, with 9 bases lying between them. This CDR3 has 12 residues. Germline-derived CDR1 and CDR2 are SGHAT and FQNNGV. CDR3 sequence reads: CASSFAGAEQYF. In DNA, the CDR3 is TGTGCCAGCAGCTTCGCAGGGGCCGAGCAGTACTTC.

This clone was seen only a few times. The chain combines TRBV6-6 with TRBJ2-3; TRBD2 matches at 9 bases. V was clipped by 7 bases and J by 4 bases; unmatched bases: 6. The CDR3 has 14 residues. Germline V lookup: CDR1 MNHNY, CDR2 SVGAGI (reference sequence). The CDR3 region is CASIRGRAADTQYF. In DNA, the CDR3 is TGTGCCAGCATCCGCGGGAGGGCCGCAGATACGCAGTATTTT.

In this sample, this clone turned up many times. The chain carries TRBV28 and TRBJ1-4; 8 bases align to TRBD1. The V gene's germline CDR1 is MDHEN and CDR2 SYDVKM. This CDR3 is built from 13 residues. The trim removed 3 bases at V and 6 bases at J, leaving 0 bases unmatched. CDR3 region: CASSLDRDEKLFF. The CDR3 nucleotides are TGTGCCAGCAGTTTGGACAGGGATGAAAAACTGTTTTTT.

The chain uses TRBV28 and TRBJ2-2, with TRBD1 identical over 8 bases. There are 15 residues in the CDR3. Germline assignment: CDR1 MDHEN and CDR2 SYDVKM. The trim removed 6 bases at V and 6 bases at J, leaving 9 bases unmatched. The CDR3 protein is CASSKTTGGSGELFF. For the CDR3, the DNA is TGTGCCAGCAGCAAAACTACAGGGGGGTCCGGGGAGCTGTTTTTT.

This clone has just a few counts. The chain uses TRBV25-1 and TRBJ2-6, with D unclear. The length of the CDR3 is 13 residues. Trimming left V 11 bases short and J 0 bases short, with 8 bases between. Germline V gives CDR1 MGHDK, CDR2 SYGVNS. CDR3: CASNVSGANVLTF. The CDR3 DNA reads TGTGCCTCTAACGTCTCTGGGGCCAACGTCCTGACTTTC.

The rearrangement uses TRBV5-1 and TRBJ2-3; 7 positions match TRBD1. V shed 0 bases, J shed 3 bases, and the junction held 4 bases outside the gene matches. The germline V gene encodes CDR1 SGHRS and CDR2 YFSETQ. The CDR3 contains 15 residues. This CDR3 reads CASSLGGQRTDTQYF. The CDR3 region has the DNA TGCGCCAGCAGCTTGGGGGGACAGCGGACAGATACGCAGTATTTT.

V usage is TRBV9 and J usage is TRBJ2-2; D gene ambiguous. V was pared by 4 bases and J by 4 bases, with 8 bases between. Germline CDR1 and CDR2: SGDLS and YYNGEE. This CDR3 has 13 residues. DNA for the CDR3: TGTGCCAGCAGCCTCATGTCCACCGGGGAGCTGTTTTTT. Its translation: CASSLMSTGELFF.

This chain uses TRBV29-1 with TRBJ2-1, with D maybe TRBD2 (5 bases). CDR3 length equals 13 residues. Germline values: CDR1 SQVTM, CDR2 ANQGSEA. The V and J ends lost 1 base and 4 bases respectively, with 8 bases between them. The CDR3 DNA follows: TGCAGCGTTGAAGGCGGACTTTACAATGAGCAGTTCTTC. Translating it yields CSVEGGLYNEQFF.

This clone was seen more than once but under ten times. The chain has TRBV28 and TRBJ2-6, with 12 bases that match TRBD2. This CDR3 has 16 amino acids. V dropped 5 bases and J dropped 2; count of bases not matched to a gene: 1. Per the germline V gene, CDR1 is MDHEN and CDR2 is SYDVKM. CDR3 nucleotide sequence: TGTGCCAGCAGTGGGACTAGCGGGCCTGGGGCCAACGTCCTGACTTTC. This gives the protein CASSGTSGPGANVLTF.

The V call is TRBV20-1, the J call TRBJ1-1; unclear D gene. Trimming pared 3 bases from V and 5 bases from J, leaving 7 bases between. This CDR3 spans 11 amino acids. Germline lookup yields CDR1 DFQATT and CDR2 SNEGSKA (reference sequence). CDR3 loop: CSARRETEAFF. CDR3 bases: TGCAGTGCTAGGAGGGAGACTGAAGCTTTCTTT.

This clone was seen many times. The rearrangement links TRBV28 to TRBJ2-2, with D perhaps TRBD1 or TRBD2 (6 bases each). Germline V lookup: CDR1 MDHEN, CDR2 SYDVKM. The CDR3 totals 15 residues. The ends were cut back, 3 bases at V and 6 bases at J, with 14 bases in the middle. CDR3: CASSFGRGAAGELFF. CDR3 DNA sequence: TGTGCCAGCAGTTTTGGTAGGGGGGCTGCCGGGGAGCTGTTTTTT.

The rearrangement links TRBV10-3 to TRBJ2-7; the match to TRBD1 covers 10 bases. The CDR3 covers 14 residues. The germline gives CDR1 ENHRY, CDR2 SYGVKD. V gave up 6 bases and J gave up 2 bases; unmatched junction bases: 4. CDR3 protein: CAIRSGTGAYEQYF. As DNA, the CDR3 is TGTGCCATCAGATCCGGGACAGGGGCCTACGAGCAGTACTTC.

The rearrangement links TRBV7-8 to TRBJ2-7, with 11 bases fitting TRBD1. The CDR3 contains 16 residues. The V and J ends lost 5 bases and 4 bases, in that order; junction bases with no gene match: 10. Per germline, CDR1 SGHVS and CDR2 FQNEAQ. DNA of the CDR3: TGTGCCAGCAGCGCGGCTACCGGGACAGGGGGATACGAGCAGTACTTC. This gives the protein CASSAATGTGGYEQYF.

With regard to this clone: This specimen includes other DNA sequences encoding the same CDR3. The V call is TRBV7-2, the J call TRBJ1-5; D is unresolved. The V end lost 1 base, the J end lost 4 bases, and 5 bases lay between the germline ends. This CDR3 spans 13 amino acids. Germline V gene sequence: CDR1 SGHTA, CDR2 FQGNSA. CDR3 bases: TGTGCCAGCAGCTTAGGGGTAAATCAGCCCCAGCATTTT. Its translation is CASSLGVNQPQHF.

This clone was observed a handful of times. This CDR3 is also generated by other DNA sequences in the sample. The chain has TRBV28 and TRBJ2-5; no firm D call. V was pared by 4 bases and J by 5 bases, with 5 bases between. Per germline, CDR1 MDHEN and CDR2 SYDVKM. The CDR3 is made up of 11 amino acids. This CDR3 is CASSSRETQYF. DNA of the CDR3: TGTGCCAGCAGTTCGCGGGAGACCCAGTACTTC.

The rearrangement uses TRBV5-1 and TRBJ2-1; no reliable D call. Germline V gene lookup returns CDR1 SGHRS and CDR2 YFSETQ. Trimming took off 0 bases at V and 0 bases at J, with 7 bases between the two ends. CDR3 size: 15 residues. The CDR3 coding sequence is TGCGCCAGCAGCTTGGTACGGAGCTCCTACAATGAGCAGTTCTTC. Amino acid sequence: CASSLVRSSYNEQFF.

The J gene is TRBJ2-3, the V gene TRBV15, with D tentatively TRBD1 (6 bases). The CDR3 is made up of 16 amino acids. Germline V gene lookup returns CDR1 LNHNV and CDR2 YYDKDF (reference sequence). Trimming stripped 1 base from V and 6 bases from J, with 17 bases between. CDR3 region: CATSRASGVGDDTQYF. The CDR3 bases are TGTGCCACCAGCAGAGCCTCAGGGGTCGGAGATGATACGCAGTATTTT. Complete variable domain (other parts from reference TRBV15 and TRBJ2-3): DAMVIQNPRYQVTQFGKPVTLSCSQTLNHNVMYWYQQKSSQAPKLLFHYYDKDFNNEADTPDNFQSRRPNTSFCFLDIRSPGLGDTAMYLCATSRASGVGDDTQYFGPGTRLTVL.

The chain employs TRBV10-2 and TRBJ1-1; maybe TRBD1 (5 bases). Germline V gives CDR1 WSHSY, CDR2 SAAADI. V shed 5 bases and J shed 7 bases, with 17 bases lying between them. CDR3 size: 14 residues. The CDR3 bases are TGCGCCAGCAGTAAAAGTGTGGGGACGGGTGAAGCTTTCTTT. This encodes CASSKSVGTGEAFF.

Worth noting for this clone: One junction end does not reproduce the germline sequence, and a read error may be involved. This chain connects TRBV6-5 to TRBJ2-1; D may be TRBD1 or TRBD2 (5 bases each). The germline gives CDR1 MNHEY, CDR2 SVGAGI. This CDR3 is built from 15 residues. For the CDR3, the DNA is TGTGCCATCAGTCCTACGGGACGGTCCAGGGATGAGCAGTTCTTC. Translation: CAISPTGRSRDEQFF.

With regard to this clone: Other DNA variants within this sample encode the same CDR3. The chain couples TRBV6-4 to TRBJ2-2; D is undetermined. The CDR3 loop spans 12 amino acids. Trimming stripped 2 bases from V and 4 bases from J, with 2 bases between. In germline, CDR1 is MRHNA, CDR2 SNTAGT. CDR3 nucleotides: TGTGCCAGCAGTGACCGCACCGGGGAGCTGTTTTTT. Protein sequence: CASSDRTGELFF.

This clone occurred a few times. V is TRBV19 and J is TRBJ2-1; a possible D gene is TRBD2 (6 bases). V lost 1 base and J lost 7, with 14 bases in between. Germline CDR1 is LNHDA and CDR2 is SQIVND (reference sequence). The CDR3 length is 15 residues. The CDR3 region is CASSIVGREFNEQFF. The DNA for the CDR3 is TGTGCCAGTAGTATAGTCGGGCGGGAATTTAATGAGCAGTTCTTC.

This clone was seen ten or more times. The chain has TRBV28 and TRBJ2-5; unclear D gene. Trimming left V 1 base short and J 5 bases short, with 11 bases between. Germline V gene lookup returns CDR1 MDHEN and CDR2 SYDVKM. CDR3 length: 14 amino acids. CDR3 amino acids: CASSLLAKVETQYF. In DNA form, the CDR3 reads TGTGCCAGCAGTTTATTGGCGAAGGTGGAGACCCAGTACTTC.